A single sample is the source of the 30 T cell receptor beta chains below, sequenced in a study of CD8 T cells in ankylosing spondylitis. TCRdb re-called the 5' RACE reads with MiXCR, one entry per CDR3 protein. The table shows around 160,000 distinct CDR3 sequences, with roughly 11% occurring only once. Sequenced input: blood, either unsorted or a sorted T cell fraction (not recorded which). The receptors were gathered from a male donor with ankylosing spondylitis or in good health (not recorded which).

The V and J genes are TRBV20-1 and TRBJ1-5, with D uncertain. Germline CDR1 reads DFQATT; CDR2 reads SNEGSKA (reference sequence). The CDR3 has 19 amino acids. V lost 0 bases and J 0 bases, leaving 21 bases between the germline ends. The CDR3 here is CSARDARTPEDYSNQPQHF. The CDR3 DNA follows: TGCAGTGCTAGAGATGCTCGAACTCCCGAGGATTATAGCAATCAGCCCCAGCATTTT.

This clonotype showed up many times. The chain carries TRBV12-3 or TRBV12-4 and TRBJ1-1; TRBD1 aligns across 7 bases. Trimming at V came to 3 bases and at J to 9 bases, leaving 4 bases not matched to a gene. This CDR3 has 12 residues. The CDR3 reads CASSFDRVKAFF. The CDR3 DNA follows: TGTGCCAGCAGTTTCGACAGGGTTAAAGCTTTCTTT.

The rearrangement joins TRBV12-3 or TRBV12-4 to TRBJ2-1, with 12 bases lining up with TRBD2. The CDR3 length is 15 residues. J gave up 3 bases and V 5 bases, and 2 bases lay outside the gene matches. CDR3 sequence: CASSLLAGGYNEQFF. CDR3 coding DNA: TGTGCCAGCAGTCTACTAGCGGGGGGCTACAATGAGCAGTTCTTC.

This clonotype has more than one count but fewer than ten. The V gene is TRBV20-1, the J gene TRBJ2-7; 11 bases align to TRBD2. Germline CDR1 DFQATT, CDR2 SNEGSKA (reference sequence). There are 15 residues in the CDR3. V lost 2 bases to trimming and J lost 7 bases; unmatched junction nucleotides: 10. CDR3 residues: CSARTPGLAAMEQYF. CDR3 in DNA: TGCAGTGCTAGAACTCCGGGACTAGCGGCAATGGAGCAGTACTTC.

This clonotype was counted ten times or more. V is TRBV20-1 and J is TRBJ2-2, with 8 bases fitting TRBD2. V shed 3 bases and J 3 bases; nucleotides not matched to a gene: 6. The CDR3 sequence is 15 residues long. The V gene's germline CDR1 is DFQATT and CDR2 SNEGSKA (reference sequence). The CDR3 nucleotides are TGCAGTGCTAGGGCGGGGGGCTGGGACACCGGGGAGCTGTTTTTT. Its protein is CSARAGGWDTGELFF.

The rearrangement uses TRBV25-1 and TRBJ2-7, with 7 positions matching TRBD1. Germline values: CDR1 MGHDK, CDR2 SYGVNS. The CDR3 sequence is 14 residues long. V gave up 1 base and J gave up 5 bases; unmatched junction bases: 5. The DNA of the CDR3 is TGTGCCAGCAGTGAATGGGGACAGTTCGACGAGCAGTACTTC. Its translation: CASSEWGQFDEQYF.

J is TRBJ2-1 and V is TRBV11-2; 8 positions agree with TRBD2. The length of the CDR3 is 13 residues. J lost 1 base, V lost 8 bases, and 1 base had no gene match. Germline V lookup: CDR1 SGHAT, CDR2 FQNNGV. CDR3 amino acids: CASQRGSYNEQFF. As DNA, the CDR3 is TGTGCCAGCCAGCGGGGGTCCTACAATGAGCAGTTCTTC.

This clonotype has at least ten counts. The rearrangement uses TRBV15 and TRBJ2-3; D remains unclear. The germline CDR1 and CDR2 sequences are LNHNV and YYDKDF (reference sequence). The V gene lost 6 bases and the J gene lost 2 bases, with 12 bases spanning the gap. The CDR3 length is 14 residues. The DNA for the CDR3 is TGTGCCACCAGTTCGGGTGGCTACACAGATACGCAGTATTTT. This codes for CATSSGGYTDTQYF.

This clonotype was picked up many times. The chain couples TRBV20-1 to TRBJ2-7, with TRBD1 as a possible D gene (6 bases). CDR3 length: 14 amino acids. Germline-derived CDR1 and CDR2 are DFQATT and SNEGSKA (reference sequence). V lost 5 bases and J lost 6, with 20 bases in between. The CDR3 DNA is TGCAGTGCTTTTCATTCCGGGACACATGGCGAGCAGTACTTC. Its translation is CSAFHSGTHGEQYF.

This clonotype was seen at least ten times. In DNA, the CDR3 is TGTGCCAGCAGCCCCCAAAACACCGGGGAGCTGTTTTTT. Translating it yields CASSPQNTGELFF. The chain links TRBV6-1 to TRBJ2-2; D uncertain. The CDR3 loop spans 13 amino acids. Germline V gene sequence: CDR1 MNHNS, CDR2 SASEGT. V dropped 6 bases and J dropped 2 bases, with 7 bases sitting between them.

This clonotype was counted many times. The chain employs TRBV28 and TRBJ1-1; 7 bases match TRBD1. The V and J ends lost 6 bases and 1 base, in that order; junction bases with no gene match: 11. The length of the CDR3 is 16 residues. CDR1 is MDHEN, CDR2 SYDVKM, per germline. This CDR3 is CASSPIDHRGNTEAFF. CDR3 DNA sequence: TGTGCCAGCAGCCCGATTGACCACAGGGGGAACACTGAAGCTTTCTTT.

In its sample, this clonotype was seen many times. J is TRBJ2-4 and V is TRBV6-1; D possibly matches TRBD1 or TRBD2 (5 bases each). Looked up from germline, CDR1 is MNHNS and CDR2 is SASEGT. This CDR3 comprises 14 residues. Trimming removed 6 bases from V and 6 bases from J, with 15 bases in between. CDR3 in amino acids: CASSPGDRVNIQYF. The CDR3 region has the DNA TGTGCCAGCAGCCCTGGGGACCGTGTAAACATTCAGTACTTC.

This clonotype was detected only a few times. This chain connects TRBV6-2 or TRBV6-3 to TRBJ1-2; 7 nucleotides match TRBD1. With V trimmed by 8 bases and J by 3 bases, 12 bases remained unmatched. This CDR3 has 15 residues. Looked up from germline, CDR1 is MNHEY and CDR2 is SVGEGT. The CDR3 protein is CASRVGRDSDYGYTF. The CDR3 bases are TGTGCCAGCCGCGTCGGGCGGGACAGTGACTATGGCTACACCTTC.

The chain has TRBV6-5 and TRBJ2-5, with 7 bases identical to TRBD2. Germline lookup yields CDR1 MNHEY and CDR2 SVGAGI. There are 14 residues in the CDR3. Trimming took 0 bases from V and 5 from J; bases not matched to a gene: 3. This chain's CDR3 is CASSYSGTIETQYF. CDR3 nucleotide sequence: TGTGCCAGCAGTTACTCCGGGACTATTGAGACCCAGTACTTC.

This clonotype showed up many times. The chain recombines TRBV7-2 with TRBJ2-7, with D tentatively TRBD2 (5 bases). The CDR3 extends over 15 amino acids. CDR1 and CDR2 from the germline V gene are SGHTA and FQGNSA. V lost 3 bases, J lost 0 bases, and 12 bases lay in between. Here the CDR3 reads CASSFQREFSYEQYF. In DNA, the CDR3 is TGTGCCAGCAGCTTTCAAAGGGAGTTCTCCTACGAGCAGTACTTC.

This clonotype was seen repeatedly, ten times or more. The V call is TRBV24-1, the J call TRBJ2-3; possibly TRBD1 for D (6 bases). CDR1 and CDR2 from the germline V gene are KGHDR and SFDVKD. CDR3 length: 16 amino acids. V was shortened by 4 bases and J by 0 bases, with 13 bases between the two germline ends. The CDR3 sequence: CATSDPGTQSTDTQYF. The CDR3 DNA is TGTGCCACCAGTGACCCCGGGACACAAAGCACAGATACGCAGTATTTT.

V gene TRBV9 combines with J gene TRBJ2-3, with 14 bases aligning to TRBD2. The CDR3 is 16 amino acids. Germline CDR1 and CDR2: SGDLS and YYNGEE. After removal of 4 bases from V and 5 bases from J, the junction contained 6 bases not matched to a gene. Here the CDR3 reads CASSRRLAGGKDTQYF. The DNA of the CDR3 is TGTGCCAGCAGCCGCCGACTAGCGGGAGGGAAAGATACGCAGTATTTT. Full variable domain (remainder filled in from reference TRBV9 and TRBJ2-3): DSGVTQTPKHLITATGQRVTLRCSPRSGDLSVYWYQQSLDQGLQFLIQYYNGEERAKGNILERFSAQQFPDLHSELNLSSLELGDSALYFCASSRRLAGGKDTQYFGPGTRLTVL.

This clonotype came up many times. J is TRBJ2-1 and V is TRBV10-3, with 10 bases that match TRBD1. The V gene end was trimmed by 6 bases and the J gene end by 9 bases; junction bases not matched to a gene: 8. The CDR3 totals 14 residues. CDR1 is ENHRY and CDR2 is SYGVKD in the germline V gene. The CDR3 DNA reads as TGTGCCATCAGGGGGACAGGGGAACTGGGTGAGCAGTTCTTC. This sequence encodes CAIRGTGELGEQFF.

This clonotype was seen many times. The CDR3 DNA is TGTGCCAGCAGCTACGGACAGAGGACAGATACGCAGTATTTT. Translated: CASSYGQRTDTQYF. This sequence joins TRBV7-6 and TRBJ2-3; TRBD1 is a possible D gene (6 bases). The CDR3 is made up of 14 amino acids. Trimming took off 4 bases at V and 3 bases at J, with 11 bases between the two ends. The germline CDR1 and CDR2 sequences are SGHVS and FNYEAQ.

The sample holds a few counts of this clonotype. This chain connects TRBV12-2 to TRBJ1-1; the D call of TRBD1 is as the table states it, not checked on the DNA. TRBV12-2 is flagged as a pseudogene. The CDR3 has 14 amino acids. The CDR3 nucleotides are TGTGCAAGTCGCTTAGGACAAGGGGGGGCTGAAGCTTTCTTT. Translation: CASRLGQGGAEAFF.

This clonotype has ten or more counts. This sequence joins TRBV5-5 and TRBJ1-2, with D uncertain. Germline V gene sequence: CDR1 SGHKS, CDR2 YYEKEE (reference sequence). CDR3 length equals 17 residues. Trimming took 4 bases from V and 0 from J, leaving 19 bases between them. CDR3 DNA: TGTGCCAGCAGCCCACACCGGCCGGGAAAAGCTAACTATGGCTACACCTTC. This sequence encodes CASSPHRPGKANYGYTF.

This clonotype occurred many times. This sequence joins TRBV12-3 or TRBV12-4 and TRBJ2-3; 11 bases fit TRBD1. The CDR3 contains 15 residues. V dropped 5 bases and J dropped 3; count of bases not matched to a gene: 4. The CDR3 loop is CASSPGTGGTDTQYF. In nucleotides, the CDR3 is TGTGCCAGCAGTCCGGGGACAGGGGGGACAGATACGCAGTATTTT.

This clonotype was observed many times. This sequence joins TRBV9 and TRBJ2-7; 7 bases are shared with TRBD2. CDR3 length equals 14 residues. Trimming cost V 5 bases and J 2 bases; bases outside gene matches: 7. CDR1 is SGDLS, CDR2 YYNGEE, per germline. CDR3 region: CASSGGDLTYEQYF. The CDR3 DNA sequence: TGTGCCAGCAGTGGGGGGGACCTAACCTACGAGCAGTACTTC.

This clonotype was counted a few times. This may stem from a read error, because a much larger clone lies one nucleotide away. V gene TRBV7-8 combines with J gene TRBJ1-1, with TRBD1 as a possible D gene (5 bases). With 5 bases removed from V and 4 bases from J, the gap between germline ends came to 11 bases. Germline V CDR1 and CDR2: SGHVS, FQNEAQ. The CDR3 length is 13 residues. This CDR3 is CASSLRERTEAFF. CDR3 bases: TGTGCCAGCAGCCTCAGGGAGCGCACTGAAGCTTTCTTT. Supplemented by reference TRBV7-8 and TRBJ1-1, the full variable domain reads GAGVSQSPRYKVAKRGQDVALRCDPISGHVSLFWYQQALGQGPEFLTYFQNEAQLDKSGLPSDRFFAERPEGSVSTLKIQRTQQEDSAVYLCASSLRERTEAFFGQGTRLTVV.

The chain's CDR3 is CASSYQGYGYTF. The CDR3 DNA reads TGTGCCAGCAGCTATCAAGGCTATGGCTACACCTTC. V usage is TRBV5-5 and J usage is TRBJ1-2; unclear D gene. Germline CDR1 is SGHKS and CDR2 is YYEKEE (reference sequence). The ends were cut back, 3 bases at V and 4 bases at J, with 7 bases in the middle. This CDR3 has 12 residues.

This clonotype was found many times. The chain carries TRBV20-1 and TRBJ2-7, with a possible D match to TRBD1 (6 bases). Trimming took 5 bases from V and 2 from J, leaving 13 bases between them. This CDR3 has 13 residues. CDR1 and CDR2 (germline): DFQATT, SNEGSKA (reference sequence). CDR3 DNA: TGCAGTGCTCAAAGACAGGTTCCCTACGAGCAGTACTTC. This sequence encodes CSAQRQVPYEQYF.

The genes are TRBV12-3 or TRBV12-4 and TRBJ2-5, with 7 bases lining up with TRBD1. This CDR3 is built from 14 residues. J was trimmed by 5 bases and V by 6 bases; bases with no gene match: 9. The CDR3 spells CASRSTGQGETQYF. The CDR3 nucleotides read TGTGCCAGCAGGTCGACAGGGCAAGGGGAGACCCAGTACTTC.

The chain recombines TRBV7-2 with TRBJ2-7; 8 bases match TRBD2. CDR1 is SGHTA, CDR2 FQGNSA, per germline. The CDR3 is 15 residues long. The J segment lost 4 bases and the V segment lost 5 bases, leaving 10 bases of the junction unmatched. Here the CDR3 DNA reads TGTGCCAGCAGCATCGGACTAGCCCCAGGGTACGAGCAGTACTTC. Its translation is CASSIGLAPGYEQYF.

Regarding this clonotype: Its ends do not fully match the called genes, so a read error is possible. The chain carries TRBV3-1 and TRBJ1-1, with D uncertain. The CDR3 totals 12 residues. The germline V gene encodes CDR1 LGHDT and CDR2 YNNKEL (reference sequence). In DNA, the CDR3 is TGTGCCGGCAGCCAAGACAACACTGAAGCTTTCTTT. Translation gives CAGSQDNTEAFF.

This clonotype was seen repeatedly, ten times or more. The V and J genes are TRBV12-3 or TRBV12-4 and TRBJ2-7; D is perhaps TRBD1 (5 bases). CDR3 length: 15 residues. Trimming cost V 6 bases and J 0 bases, with 15 bases left between them. CDR3 DNA sequence: TGTGCCAGCAGCCACACGGTGGGGCCCTCCTACGAGCAGTACTTC. The encoded protein is CASSHTVGPSYEQYF.